This T cell receptor beta chain comes out of a study of CD8 T cells in ankylosing spondylitis. The study, taken as a whole, reports: Clones linked to the disease showed a CD8+ phenotype. They occurred at relatively low frequencies in peripheral blood. In ankylosing spondylitis blood, a motif of about 8 highly homologous TCR beta variants appeared characteristic. Previous work reported some of these motif variants in the synovial fluid and blood of reactive arthritis.

In this sample, this clonotype turned up a few times. Its antigen is not identified. TCR beta libraries were made by quantitative 5'-RACE with molecular barcodes. TCRdb analysed the 5' RACE reads with MiXCR anew, one entry per CDR3 protein. The data contain 350,000 to 450,000 distinct CDR3 sequences, 25% to 30% of them seen just once; the ten biggest clones take up 0.89%. Source material: blood, either unsorted or a sorted T cell fraction (not recorded which). This clonotype was sampled from a male donor with ankylosing spondylitis.

The CDR3 here is CATADRGLFREAFF. In DNA, the CDR3 is TGCGCCACCGCGGACAGGGGGCTTTTTCGTGAAGCTTTCTTT. The chain joins TRBV10-2 to TRBJ1-1; 11 bases are a match to TRBD1. This CDR3 has 14 residues. Germline trimming cut 10 bases from V and 7 bases from J; bases unmatched to any gene: 11. Germline V lookup: CDR1 WSHSY, CDR2 SAAADI.